This T cell receptor beta chain was found in a study of Ad26.COV2.S vaccination and SARS-CoV-2 variants. Overall study context: The study gave Ad26.COV2.S intramuscularly, once or twice 56 days apart.

Treatment specified: some 19 received Ad26.COV2.S at low or high dose, single or two shots; 5 received placebo; per-sample allocation not given. Day 63 following the first vaccine or placebo injection was when the samples were taken. Libraries were prepared by immunoSEQ multiplex PCR; TCRdb keeps only in-frame clonotypes and omits some of them. The table has 320,000 or so clones, about nine tenths seen once. The junction had 7 bases not matched to a gene; V was cut back by 6 bases and J by 1 base. CDR3 length equals 16 residues. From germline, CDR1 is MNHEY and CDR2 SMNVEV (reference sequence). The clonotype comes from a person aged 18-65 years who received the Ad26.COV2.S COVID-19 vaccine or a placebo. Sample: peripheral blood, taken in a trial of Ad26.COV2.S vaccine versus placebo. The J gene is TRBJ1-1, the V gene TRBV27, with 11 bases matching TRBD1. CDR3 in amino acids: CASRYGTGGWNTEAFF. The CDR3 nucleotides are TGTGCCAGCAGGTACGGGACAGGGGGATGGAACACTGAAGCTTTCTTT.